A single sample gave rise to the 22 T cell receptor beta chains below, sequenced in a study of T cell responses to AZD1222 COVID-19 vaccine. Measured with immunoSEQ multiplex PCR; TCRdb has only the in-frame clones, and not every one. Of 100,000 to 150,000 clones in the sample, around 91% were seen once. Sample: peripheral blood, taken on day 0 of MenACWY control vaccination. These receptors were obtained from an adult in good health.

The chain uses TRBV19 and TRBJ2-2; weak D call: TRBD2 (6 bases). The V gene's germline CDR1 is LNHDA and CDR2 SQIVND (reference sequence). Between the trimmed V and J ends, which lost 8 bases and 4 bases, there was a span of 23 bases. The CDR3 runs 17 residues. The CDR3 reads CASLRGSGPYLTGELFF. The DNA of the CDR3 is TGTGCCAGTCTCCGGGGAAGCGGGCCCTACCTCACCGGGGAGCTGTTTTTT.

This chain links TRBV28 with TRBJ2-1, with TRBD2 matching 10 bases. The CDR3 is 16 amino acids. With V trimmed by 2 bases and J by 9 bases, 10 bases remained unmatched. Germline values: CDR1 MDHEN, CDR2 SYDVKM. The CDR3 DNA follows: TGTGCCAGCAGTTTACGACTAGCGGGCATTACAATTGAGCAGTTCTTC. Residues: CASSLRLAGITIEQFF. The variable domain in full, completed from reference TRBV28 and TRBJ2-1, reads DVKVTQSSRYLVKRTGEKVFLECVQDMDHENMFWYRQDPGLGLRLIYFSYDVKMKEKGDIPEGYSVSREKKERFSLILESASTNQTSMYLCASSLRLAGITIEQFFGPGTRLTVL.

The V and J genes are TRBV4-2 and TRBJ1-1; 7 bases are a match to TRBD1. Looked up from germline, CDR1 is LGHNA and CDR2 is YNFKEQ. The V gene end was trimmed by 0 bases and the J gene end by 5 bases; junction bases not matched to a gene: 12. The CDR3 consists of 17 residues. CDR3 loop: CASSQDPPQGIRTEAFF. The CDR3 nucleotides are TGTGCCAGCAGCCAAGATCCACCACAGGGGATCAGAACTGAAGCTTTCTTT.

The CDR3 sequence is CASSLGLAALSTDTQYF. The CDR3 DNA reads TGCGCCAGCAGCTTGGGACTAGCGGCACTCAGCACAGATACGCAGTATTTT. This chain uses TRBV5-1 with TRBJ2-3; TRBD2 matches at 9 bases. V lost 0 bases to trimming and J lost 0 bases; unmatched junction nucleotides: 5. The CDR3 sequence is 17 residues long. CDR1 and CDR2 from the germline V gene are SGHRS and YFSETQ. Complete variable domain (other parts from reference TRBV5-1 and TRBJ2-3): KAGVTQTPRYLIKTRGQQVTLSCSPISGHRSVSWYQQTPGQGLQFLFEYFSETQRNKGNFPGRFSGRQFSNSRSEMNVSTLELGDSALYLCASSLGLAALSTDTQYFGPGTRLTVL.

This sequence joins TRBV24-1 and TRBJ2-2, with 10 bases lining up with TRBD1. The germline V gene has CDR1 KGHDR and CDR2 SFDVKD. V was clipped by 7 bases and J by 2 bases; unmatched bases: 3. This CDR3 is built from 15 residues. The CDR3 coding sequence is TGTGCCACCAGCGGGACAGGGGCCAACACCGGGGAGCTGTTTTTT. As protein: CATSGTGANTGELFF.

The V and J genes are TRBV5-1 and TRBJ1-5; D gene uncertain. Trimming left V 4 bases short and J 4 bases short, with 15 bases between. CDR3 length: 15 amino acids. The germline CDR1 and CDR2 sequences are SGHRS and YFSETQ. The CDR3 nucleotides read TGCGCCAGCAGCCCCAGAGGCAGCCAAAATCAGCCCCAGCATTTT. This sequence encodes CASSPRGSQNQPQHF.

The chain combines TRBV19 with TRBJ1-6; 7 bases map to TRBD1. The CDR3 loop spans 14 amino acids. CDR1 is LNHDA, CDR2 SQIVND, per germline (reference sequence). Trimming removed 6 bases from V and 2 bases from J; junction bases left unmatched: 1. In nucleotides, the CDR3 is TGTGCCAGTAGAGGGGGCCCCTATAATTCACCCCTCCACTTT. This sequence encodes CASRGGPYNSPLHF.

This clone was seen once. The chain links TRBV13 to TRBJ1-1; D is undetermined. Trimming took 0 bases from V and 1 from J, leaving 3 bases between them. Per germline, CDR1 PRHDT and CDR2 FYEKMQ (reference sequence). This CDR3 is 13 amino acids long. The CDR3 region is CASSLGQNTEAFF. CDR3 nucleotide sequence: TGTGCCAGCAGCTTAGGACAGAACACTGAAGCTTTCTTT.

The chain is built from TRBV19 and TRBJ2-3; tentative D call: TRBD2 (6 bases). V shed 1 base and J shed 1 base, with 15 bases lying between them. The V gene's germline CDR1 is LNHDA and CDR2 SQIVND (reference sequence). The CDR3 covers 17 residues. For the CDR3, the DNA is TGTGCCAGTAGTATAGGTGGAGGGAGGAAGGGCACAGATACGCAGTATTTT. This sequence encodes CASSIGGGRKGTDTQYF.

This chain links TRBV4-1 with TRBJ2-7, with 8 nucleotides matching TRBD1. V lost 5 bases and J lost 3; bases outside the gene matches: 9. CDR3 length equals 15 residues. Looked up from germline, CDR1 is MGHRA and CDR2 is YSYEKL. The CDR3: CASSIGDRGSYEQYF. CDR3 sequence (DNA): TGCGCCAGCAGCATCGGAGACAGGGGTAGCTACGAGCAGTACTTC.

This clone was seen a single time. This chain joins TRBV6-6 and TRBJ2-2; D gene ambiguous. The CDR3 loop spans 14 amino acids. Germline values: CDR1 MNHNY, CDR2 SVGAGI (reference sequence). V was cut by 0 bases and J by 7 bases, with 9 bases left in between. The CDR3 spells CASSYSMLGGELFF. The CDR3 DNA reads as TGTGCCAGCAGTTACTCGATGTTGGGCGGGGAGCTGTTTTTT.

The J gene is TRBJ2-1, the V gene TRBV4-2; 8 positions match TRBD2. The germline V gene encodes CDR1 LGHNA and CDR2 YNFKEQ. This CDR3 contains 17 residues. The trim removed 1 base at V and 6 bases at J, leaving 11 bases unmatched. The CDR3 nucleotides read TGTGCCAGCAGCCAAGCGGAAAGGTGGACTAGCCCCAATGAGCAGTTCTTC. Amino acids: CASSQAERWTSPNEQFF.

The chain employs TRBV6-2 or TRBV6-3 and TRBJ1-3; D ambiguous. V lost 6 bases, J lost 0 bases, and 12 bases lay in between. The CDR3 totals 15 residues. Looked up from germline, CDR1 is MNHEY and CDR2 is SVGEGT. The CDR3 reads CASSPDGYSGNTIYF. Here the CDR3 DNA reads TGTGCCAGCAGCCCGGACGGGTACTCTGGAAACACCATATATTTT.

CDR3 loop: CASSLTRGAIEQFF. CDR3 sequence (DNA): TGTGCCAGCAGCTTAACTCGGGGGGCTATTGAGCAGTTCTTC. V is TRBV11-3 and J is TRBJ2-1; tentative D call: TRBD2 (7 bases). Between the trimmed V and J ends, which lost 2 bases and 9 bases, there was a span of 14 bases. CDR1 is SGHNT, CDR2 YENEEA, per germline. CDR3 length: 14 residues.

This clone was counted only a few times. CDR3 nucleotides: TGTGCCAGCAGTTCTCGGGGGGGTTACACAGATACGCAGTATTTT. As protein: CASSSRGGYTDTQYF. The chain recombines TRBV5-5 with TRBJ2-3; 8 nucleotides align to TRBD2. The CDR3 has 15 amino acids. The V gene end was trimmed by 5 bases and the J gene end by 2 bases; junction bases not matched to a gene: 7. Germline CDR1 is SGHKS and CDR2 is YYEKEE (reference sequence).

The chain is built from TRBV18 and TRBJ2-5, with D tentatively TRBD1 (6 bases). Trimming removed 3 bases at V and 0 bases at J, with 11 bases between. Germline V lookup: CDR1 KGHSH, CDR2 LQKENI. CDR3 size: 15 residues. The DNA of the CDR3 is TGTGCCAGCTCACCTTACAGGGAGTACCAAGAGACCCAGTACTTC. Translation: CASSPYREYQETQYF.

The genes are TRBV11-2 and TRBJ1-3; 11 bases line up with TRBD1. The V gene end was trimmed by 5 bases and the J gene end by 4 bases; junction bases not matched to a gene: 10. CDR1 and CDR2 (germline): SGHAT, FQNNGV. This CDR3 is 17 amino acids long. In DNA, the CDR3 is TGTGCCAGCAGCCCCCTCGGGACAGGGGGAGTAGGAAACACCATATATTTT. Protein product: CASSPLGTGGVGNTIYF.

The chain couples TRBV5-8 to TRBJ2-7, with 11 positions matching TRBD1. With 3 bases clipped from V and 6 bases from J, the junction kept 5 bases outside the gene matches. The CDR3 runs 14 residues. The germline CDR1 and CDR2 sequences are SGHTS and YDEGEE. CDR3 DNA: TGTGCCAGCAGCTGGGACAGGGGGACGTCCGAGCAGTACTTC. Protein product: CASSWDRGTSEQYF. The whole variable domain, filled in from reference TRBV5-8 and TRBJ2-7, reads EAGVTQSPTHLIKTRGQQATLRCSPISGHTSVYWYQQALGLGLQFLLWYDEGEERNRGNFPPRFSGRQFPNYSSELNVNALELEDSALYLCASSWDRGTSEQYFGPGTRLTVT.

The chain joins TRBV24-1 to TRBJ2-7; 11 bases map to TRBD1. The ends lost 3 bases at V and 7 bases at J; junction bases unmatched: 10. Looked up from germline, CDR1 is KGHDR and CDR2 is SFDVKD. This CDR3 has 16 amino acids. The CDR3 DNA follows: TGTGCCACCAGTGATCCTTATTCCGGGACAGGGGGGGAGCAGTACTTC. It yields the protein CATSDPYSGTGGEQYF.

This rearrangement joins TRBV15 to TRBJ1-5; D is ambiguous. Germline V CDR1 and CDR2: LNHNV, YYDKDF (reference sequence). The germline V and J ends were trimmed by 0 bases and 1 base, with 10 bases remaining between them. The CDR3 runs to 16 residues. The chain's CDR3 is CATSRDRERSNQPQHF. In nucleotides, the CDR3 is TGTGCCACCAGCAGAGATAGGGAACGGAGCAATCAGCCCCAGCATTTT.

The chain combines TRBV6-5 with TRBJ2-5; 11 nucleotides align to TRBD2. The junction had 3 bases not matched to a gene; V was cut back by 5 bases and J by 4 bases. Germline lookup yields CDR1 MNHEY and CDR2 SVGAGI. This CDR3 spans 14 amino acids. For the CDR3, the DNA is TGTGCCAGCAGTCGTAGCGGGAGGGCAGAGACCCAGTACTTC. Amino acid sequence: CASSRSGRAETQYF.

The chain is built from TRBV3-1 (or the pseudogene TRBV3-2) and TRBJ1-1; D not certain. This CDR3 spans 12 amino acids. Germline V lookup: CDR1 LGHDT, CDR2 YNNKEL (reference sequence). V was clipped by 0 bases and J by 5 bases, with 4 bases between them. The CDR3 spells CASSQDSTEAFF. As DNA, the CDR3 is TGTGCCAGCAGCCAAGATAGTACTGAAGCTTTCTTT.